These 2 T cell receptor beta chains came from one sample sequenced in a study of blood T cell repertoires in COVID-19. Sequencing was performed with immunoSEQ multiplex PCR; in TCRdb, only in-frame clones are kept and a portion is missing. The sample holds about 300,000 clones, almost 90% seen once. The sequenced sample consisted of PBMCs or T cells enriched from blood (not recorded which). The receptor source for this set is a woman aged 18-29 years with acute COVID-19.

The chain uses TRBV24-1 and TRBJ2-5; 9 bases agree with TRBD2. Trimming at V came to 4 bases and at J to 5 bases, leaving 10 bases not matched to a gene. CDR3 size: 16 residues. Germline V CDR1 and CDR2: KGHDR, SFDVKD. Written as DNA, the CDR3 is TGTGCCACCAGTGACCCTGGGACTAGCCCCGTGGAGACCCAGTACTTC. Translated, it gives CATSDPGTSPVETQYF.

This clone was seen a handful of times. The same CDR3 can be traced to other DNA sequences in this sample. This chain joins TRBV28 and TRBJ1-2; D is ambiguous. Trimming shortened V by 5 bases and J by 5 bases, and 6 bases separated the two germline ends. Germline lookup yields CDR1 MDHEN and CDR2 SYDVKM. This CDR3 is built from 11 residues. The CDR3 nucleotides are TGTGCCAGCAGTCGGGGTTATGGCTACACCTTC. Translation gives CASSRGYGYTF.